The source of this TCR beta chain is a study of T cells after somatic rescue of genetic block. Repertoires were generated with immunoSEQ multiplex PCR, while TCRdb's copy carries only in-frame clones and drops some. The data contain some 15,000 clones, less than 75% of them singletons. The CDR3 is made up of 11 amino acids. Trimming took off 8 bases at V and 5 bases at J, with 7 bases between the two ends. The germline V gene has CDR1 MGHDK and CDR2 SYGVNS. The clonotype originates from a man between 18 and 35 years old. The chain joins TRBV25-1 to TRBJ1-5; no clear D. The sequencing sample was made of peripheral blood mononuclear cells (PBMCs). The CDR3 bases are TGTGCCAGCGGTTATCATCAGCCCCAGCATTTT. It translates to CASGYHQPQHF.